What follows are 25 T cell receptor beta chains derived from one specimen sequenced in a study of graft-versus-host responses after intestinal transplantation (dated by TCRdb to the early 2020s). Libraries were built with the immunoSEQ multiplex PCR assay. Sourced from immuneACCESS, this table was stored by TCRdb with only in-frame sequences that have V and J called. A share of the clones is absent; for the studies checked, an unresolved V gene accounts for under half, and the remainder has no known explanation. The sample table holds tens of thousands of clones, of which around 91% were seen once. The top ten hold 2.5% to 3% of the sample. Sequencing used PBMCs, obtained less than 130 days after intestinal transplantation. Receptor source: a human patient who received an intestinal transplant, so some T cells may come from the graft donor.

The chain links TRBV28 to TRBJ1-2; 7 bases line up with TRBD1. The J segment lost 9 bases and the V segment lost 6 bases, leaving 10 bases of the junction unmatched. Germline-derived CDR1 and CDR2 are MDHEN and SYDVKM. The CDR3 is 13 amino acids. In DNA form, the CDR3 reads TGTGCCAGCAGCAAGGACAGGAACCCCCGCTACACCTTC. Translation: CASSKDRNPRYTF.

This chain uses TRBV5-6 with TRBJ2-1; 10 bases are a match to TRBD1. Looked up from germline, CDR1 is SGHDT and CDR2 is YYEEEE. This CDR3 comprises 16 residues. With V trimmed by 6 bases and J by 7 bases, 13 bases remained unmatched. DNA for the CDR3: TGTGCCAGCACCAGGTTAGGGACAGGGGCTTTTAATGAGCAGTTCTTC. This encodes CASTRLGTGAFNEQFF.

The CDR3 nucleotides are TGTGCCAGCAGCTTAGCGGTAAATGAGCAGTTCTTC. Protein sequence: CASSLAVNEQFF. The gene calls are TRBV7-9 and TRBJ2-1; D remains unclear. Deletions cut 0 bases from V and 7 bases from J, with 4 bases between. The length of the CDR3 is 12 residues. Germline V gene data show CDR1 as SEHNR and CDR2 as FQNEAQ (reference sequence).

CDR3 amino acids: CASSAVPTGTQYF. The CDR3 bases are TGTGCCAGCAGTGCCGTTCCCACTGGGACCCAGTACTTC. The V gene is TRBV2, the J gene TRBJ2-5; D is uncertain. Germline CDR1 is SNHLY and CDR2 is FYNNEI. The CDR3 is 13 amino acids. The germline V and J ends were trimmed by 4 bases and 7 bases, with 13 bases remaining between them.

This clone was counted once. This sequence joins TRBV5-1 and TRBJ1-5; D not certain. The germline CDR1 and CDR2 sequences are SGHRS and YFSETQ. The CDR3 runs 15 residues. The V end was cut by 4 bases, the J end by 0 bases, with 11 bases between. The CDR3 region has the DNA TGCGCCAGCAGCCCGACTGGGAATAGCAATCAGCCCCAGCATTTT. Its translation: CASSPTGNSNQPQHF.

The chain combines TRBV28 with TRBJ2-3; TRBD2 is a possible D gene (6 bases). Germline lookup yields CDR1 MDHEN and CDR2 SYDVKM. This CDR3 region has 15 residues. The germline V and J ends were trimmed by 6 bases and 1 base, with 14 bases remaining between them. The CDR3 is CASSSSWGGTDTQYF. The DNA for the CDR3 is TGTGCCAGCAGCTCTAGCTGGGGGGGCACAGATACGCAGTATTTT.

The rearrangement links TRBV7-8 to TRBJ2-1; D is unclear. The germline V gene encodes CDR1 SGHVS and CDR2 FQNEAQ. This CDR3 is 13 amino acids long. CDR3 amino acids: CASGRTPMNEQFF. CDR3 DNA sequence: TGTGCATCTGGCCGGACCCCAATGAATGAGCAGTTCTTC.

The rearrangement links TRBV25-1 to TRBJ2-7; 8 positions agree with TRBD1. J gave up 5 bases and V 2 bases, and 2 bases lay outside the gene matches. The CDR3 has 13 residues. Germline V lookup: CDR1 MGHDK, CDR2 SYGVNS. The CDR3 loop reads CASSEQGADEQYF. The DNA of the CDR3 is TGTGCCAGCAGTGAACAGGGGGCGGACGAGCAGTACTTC.

V and J are TRBV2 and TRBJ1-5; 7 positions match TRBD1. CDR3 length: 16 residues. The ends lost 6 bases at V and 3 bases at J; junction bases unmatched: 11. The germline V gene has CDR1 SNHLY and CDR2 FYNNEI. The chain's CDR3 is CASSPGGQINNQPQHF. CDR3 nucleotide sequence: TGTGCCAGCAGCCCCGGGGGACAGATAAACAATCAGCCCCAGCATTTT. The whole variable domain, filled in from reference TRBV2 and TRBJ1-5, reads EPEVTQTPSHQVTQMGQEVILRCVPISNHLYFYWYRQILGQKVEFLVSFYNNEISEKSEIFDDQFSVERPDGSNFTLKIRSTKLEDSAMYFCASSPGGQINNQPQHFGDGTRLSIL.

V and J are TRBV27 and TRBJ2-1; unclear D gene. In germline, CDR1 is MNHEY, CDR2 SMNVEV (reference sequence). Deletions cut 5 bases from V and 3 bases from J, with 11 bases between. The CDR3 loop spans 14 amino acids. The CDR3 region has the DNA TGTGCCAGCAGTCCCAAGAGGTACTACAATGAGCAGTTCTTC. Its translation is CASSPKRYYNEQFF.

CDR3 in DNA: TGTGCCAGCAGTGGGGGCAGGGGTTACGAGCAGTACTTC. Translation: CASSGGRGYEQYF. This chain joins TRBV2 and TRBJ2-7, with D perhaps TRBD1 (6 bases). Germline V gene lookup returns CDR1 SNHLY and CDR2 FYNNEI. The CDR3 has 13 amino acids. V shed 4 bases and J shed 4 bases, with 11 bases lying between them.

The genes are TRBV11-2 and TRBJ2-3; D is uncertain. The germline V and J ends were trimmed by 2 bases and 3 bases, with 6 bases remaining between them. From germline, CDR1 is SGHAT and CDR2 FQNNGV. The CDR3 is 13 amino acids. As DNA, the CDR3 is TGTGCCAGCAGCTTAATGGCGACAGATACGCAGTATTTT. It yields the protein CASSLMATDTQYF. The full variable domain, its missing parts supplied by reference TRBV11-2 and TRBJ2-3, is EAGVAQSPRYKIIEKRQSVAFWCNPISGHATLYWYQQILGQGPKLLIQFQNNGVVDDSQLPKDRFSAERLKGVDSTLKIQPAKLEDSAVYLCASSLMATDTQYFGPGTRLTVL.

The chain couples TRBV28 to TRBJ2-6; D call uncertain. The CDR3 consists of 14 residues. The germline V and J ends were trimmed by 6 bases and 3 bases, with 9 bases remaining between them. Germline assignment: CDR1 MDHEN and CDR2 SYDVKM. The CDR3 loop is CASSNSIGANVLTF. In DNA, the CDR3 is TGTGCCAGCAGCAATTCGATTGGGGCCAACGTCCTGACTTTC.

The gene calls are TRBV19 and TRBJ2-1; D may be TRBD2 (6 bases). The CDR3 is 15 residues long. Trimming stripped 3 bases from V and 7 bases from J, with 16 bases between. Germline CDR1 reads LNHDA; CDR2 reads SQIVND (reference sequence). The CDR3 region has the DNA TGTGCCAGTAGTATCGGGGGACTCGGAGCGAATGAGCAGTTCTTC. Translation: CASSIGGLGANEQFF.

This chain connects TRBV18 to TRBJ2-3, with D maybe TRBD2 (5 bases). Trimming took 5 bases from V and 1 from J, leaving 16 bases between them. The CDR3 is 16 amino acids. Germline values: CDR1 KGHSH, CDR2 LQKENI. For the CDR3, the DNA is TGTGCCAGCTCAGCTACAGTGGCGGGCGGCACAGATACGCAGTATTTT. The encoded protein is CASSATVAGGTDTQYF.

The rearrangement joins TRBV21-1 to TRBJ2-2; the DNA was not compared with TRBD2, the D call given in the table. TRBV21-1 is flagged as a pseudogene. This CDR3 has 12 amino acids. DNA of the CDR3: TGTGCCAGCTCCCCCAGCGCCGGGGAGCTGTTTTTT. Its protein product is CASSPSAGELFF.

This chain links TRBV5-1 with TRBJ2-5; the D gene is possibly TRBD2 (8 bases). Germline V gene data show CDR1 as SGHRS and CDR2 as YFSETQ. V was shortened by 6 bases and J by 5 bases, with 23 bases between the two germline ends. This CDR3 region has 16 residues. The CDR3 loop is CASNRGTAGVSETQYF. The DNA of the CDR3 is TGCGCCAGCAACCGGGGGACAGCGGGAGTCTCCGAGACCCAGTACTTC.

Of note for this clone: An end of the junction does not agree with germline; a read error may underlie this. This sample includes further DNA sequences coding for the same CDR3. The chain uses TRBV5-6 and TRBJ2-2; 9 nucleotides agree with TRBD1. The germline CDR1 and CDR2 sequences are SGHDT and YYEEEE. The CDR3 has 14 amino acids. The CDR3 is CASSEGQGTGELFF. The CDR3 DNA reads as TGTGCCAGCAGCGAAGGACAGGGGACCGGGGAGCTGTTCTTT.

The chain uses TRBV27 and TRBJ2-3; no clear D. The germline CDR1 and CDR2 sequences are MNHEY and SMNVEV (reference sequence). V shed 5 bases and J shed 1 base, with 7 bases lying between them. This CDR3 is 13 amino acids long. CDR3 sequence reads: CASSLLRTDTQYF. The CDR3 DNA reads as TGTGCCAGCAGTCTACTCCGCACAGATACGCAGTATTTT.

This chain connects TRBV4-2 to TRBJ2-1, with TRBD1 matching over 9 bases. CDR3 length: 20 amino acids. Germline V gene data show CDR1 as LGHNA and CDR2 as YNFKEQ. The junction had 17 bases not matched to a gene; V was cut back by 0 bases and J by 5 bases. In nucleotides, the CDR3 is TGTGCCAGCAGCCAAGATGCGCTTCTTAGGGGGACAGGGTTTGACAATGAGCAGTTCTTC. Protein: CASSQDALLRGTGFDNEQFF.

The rearrangement uses TRBV9 and TRBJ2-7, with D possibly being TRBD1 or TRBD2 (5 bases each). This CDR3 has 15 residues. Trimming pared 2 bases from V and 4 bases from J, leaving 16 bases between. The V gene's germline CDR1 is SGDLS and CDR2 YYNGEE. CDR3 in amino acids: CASSVHAGTGYEQYF. The CDR3 DNA sequence: TGTGCCAGCAGCGTTCATGCCGGGACCGGATACGAGCAGTACTTC.

In nucleotides, the CDR3 is TGCAGCGTTGAAGAGGAGACCCAGTACTTC. Its protein product is CSVEEETQYF. The genes are TRBV29-1 and TRBJ2-5, with unresolved D. Trimming pared 0 bases from V and 5 bases from J, leaving 1 base between. The CDR3 is 10 amino acids. CDR1 is SQVTM, CDR2 ANQGSEA, per germline.

The rearrangement joins TRBV5-1 to TRBJ1-1; maybe TRBD1 (5 bases). From germline, CDR1 is SGHRS and CDR2 YFSETQ. Trimming left V 1 base short and J 1 base short, with 8 bases between. The CDR3 is 14 residues long. The CDR3 here is CASSLYGGNTEAFF. The CDR3 DNA follows: TGCGCCAGCAGCTTGTACGGGGGGAACACTGAAGCTTTCTTT. Drawing the rest from reference TRBV5-1 and TRBJ1-1, the complete variable domain is KAGVTQTPRYLIKTRGQQVTLSCSPISGHRSVSWYQQTPGQGLQFLFEYFSETQRNKGNFPGRFSGRQFSNSRSEMNVSTLELGDSALYLCASSLYGGNTEAFFGQGTRLTVV.

This chain joins TRBV27 and TRBJ2-1, with D hard to call. The ends were cut back, 9 bases at V and 8 bases at J, with 20 bases in the middle. Germline V gene data show CDR1 as MNHEY and CDR2 as SMNVEV (reference sequence). The CDR3 is 14 amino acids. The CDR3 bases are TGTGCCAGTGAGATTATGTCAGGAAGATATGAGCAGTTCTTC. Its translation: CASEIMSGRYEQFF.

The rearrangement uses TRBV21-1 and TRBJ1-1. TRBV21-1 has pseudogene status. The CDR3 consists of 15 residues. The CDR3 bases are TGTGCCAGCAGCGAGGGGGGGGCACAGAACACTGAAGCTTTCTTT. Translated: CASSEGGAQNTEAFF.